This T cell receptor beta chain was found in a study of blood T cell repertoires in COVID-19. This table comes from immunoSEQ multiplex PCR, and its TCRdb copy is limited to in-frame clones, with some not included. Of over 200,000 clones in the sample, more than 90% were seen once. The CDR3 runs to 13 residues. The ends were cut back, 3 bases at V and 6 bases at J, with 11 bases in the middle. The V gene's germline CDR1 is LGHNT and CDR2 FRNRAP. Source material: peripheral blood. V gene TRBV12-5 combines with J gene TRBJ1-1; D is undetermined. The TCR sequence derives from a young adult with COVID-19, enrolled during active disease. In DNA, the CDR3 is TGTGCTAGTGGTTTATTAACGGGAGCTGAAGCTTTCTTT. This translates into CASGLLTGAEAFF.